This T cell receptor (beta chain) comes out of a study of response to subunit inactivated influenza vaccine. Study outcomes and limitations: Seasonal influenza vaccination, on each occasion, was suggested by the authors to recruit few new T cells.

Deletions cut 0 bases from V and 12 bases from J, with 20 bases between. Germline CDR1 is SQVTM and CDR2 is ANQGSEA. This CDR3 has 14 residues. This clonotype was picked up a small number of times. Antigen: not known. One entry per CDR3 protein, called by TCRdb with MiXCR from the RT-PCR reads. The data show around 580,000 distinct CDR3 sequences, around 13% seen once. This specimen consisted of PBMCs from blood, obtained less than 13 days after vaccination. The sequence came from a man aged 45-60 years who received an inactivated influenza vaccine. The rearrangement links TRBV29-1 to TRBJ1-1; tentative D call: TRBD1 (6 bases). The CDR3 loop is CSVEDHGGGRGTFF. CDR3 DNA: TGCAGCGTTGAAGATCATGGGGGCGGGAGGGGCACTTTCTTT.